This T cell receptor (beta chain) was documented in a study of PD-1 blockade in mismatch repair-deficient tumors. Study-level findings and limits: Rapid post-treatment expansion, then contraction, generally preceding radiologic response, marked tumor-resident clones.

Comment on this clone: Its antigen is not identified.

Generated by immunoSEQ multiplex PCR, the TCRdb table keeps only in-frame clones and is missing some. The table includes about 16,000 clones, roughly 80% detected once. This clonotype originated in an adult with mismatch repair-deficient cancer. The source was PBMCs, collected before pembrolizumab treatment.

CDR3 sequence reads: CASSMRTSGTRTYEQYF. For the CDR3, the DNA is TGTGCCAGTAGTATGAGGACTAGCGGGACAAGGACCTACGAGCAGTACTTC. The gene calls are TRBV19 and TRBJ2-7, with 12 bases identical to TRBD2. The CDR3 covers 17 residues. The V gene's germline CDR1 is LNHDA and CDR2 SQIVND (reference sequence). J was trimmed by 2 bases and V by 3 bases; bases with no gene match: 8.